The source of this T cell receptor (beta chain) is a study of sequential checkpoint blockade in melanoma. Overall study: Patients were randomized 1:1 to nivolumab-then-ipilimumab or ipilimumab-then-nivolumab first-line. Overall study results and limits: PD-L1 staining and CD8+ counts, not mutational load, tracked tumor T-cell clonality.

This clone occurred a few times. Antigen unknown. The treatment denotes: randomized to nivolumab then ipilimumab (arm A) or the reverse (arm B). CDR1 SGHTA and CDR2 FQGNSA come from the germline V gene. Trimming left V 4 bases short and J 11 bases short, with 17 bases between. This CDR3 comprises 13 residues. Sequenced by immunoSEQ multiplex PCR; TCRdb stores in-frame clones only, minus some. The table lists 5,000 to 6,500 clones, roughly 26% of them singletons, with roughly 21% in the top ten. This chain uses TRBV7-2 with TRBJ1-1, with a possible D match to TRBD1 (5 bases). This TCR was sampled from a human donor with melanoma. Sequenced here: tumor tissue (inferred from file names), sampled from a patient given nivolumab and ipilimumab in sequence. The CDR3 DNA follows: TGTGCCAGCAGCTCAGGGCTAGGTCAGAAGGCTTTCTTT. Its protein is CASSSGLGQKAFF.